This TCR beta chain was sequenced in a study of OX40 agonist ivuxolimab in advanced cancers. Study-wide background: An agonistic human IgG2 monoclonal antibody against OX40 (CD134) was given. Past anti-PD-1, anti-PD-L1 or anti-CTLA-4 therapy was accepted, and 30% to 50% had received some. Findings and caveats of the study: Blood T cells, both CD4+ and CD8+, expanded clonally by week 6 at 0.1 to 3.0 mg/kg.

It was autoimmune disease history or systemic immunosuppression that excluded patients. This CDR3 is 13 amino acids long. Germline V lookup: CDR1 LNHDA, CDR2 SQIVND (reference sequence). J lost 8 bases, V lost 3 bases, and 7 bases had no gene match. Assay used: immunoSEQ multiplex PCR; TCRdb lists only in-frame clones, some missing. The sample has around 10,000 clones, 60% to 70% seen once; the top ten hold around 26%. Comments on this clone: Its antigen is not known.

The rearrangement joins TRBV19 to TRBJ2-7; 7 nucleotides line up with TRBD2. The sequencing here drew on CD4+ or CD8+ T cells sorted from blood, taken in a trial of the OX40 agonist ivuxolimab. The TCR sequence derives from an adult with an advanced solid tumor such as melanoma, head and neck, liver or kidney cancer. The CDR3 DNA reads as TGTGCCAGTAGTATGGTGACTAGCTCCCAGCAGTACTTC. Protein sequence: CASSMVTSSQQYF.